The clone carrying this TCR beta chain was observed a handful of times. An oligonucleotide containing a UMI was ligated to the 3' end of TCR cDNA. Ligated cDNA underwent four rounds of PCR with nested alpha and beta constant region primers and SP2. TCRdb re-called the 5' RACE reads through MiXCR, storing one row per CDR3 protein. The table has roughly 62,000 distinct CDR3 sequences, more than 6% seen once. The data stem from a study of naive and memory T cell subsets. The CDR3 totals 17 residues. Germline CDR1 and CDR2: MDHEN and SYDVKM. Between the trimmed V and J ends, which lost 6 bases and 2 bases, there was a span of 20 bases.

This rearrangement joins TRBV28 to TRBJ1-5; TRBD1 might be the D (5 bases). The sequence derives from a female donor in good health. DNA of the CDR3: TGTGCCAGCAGCCTGACAGTTAACCAAGGGGGCAATCAGCCCCAGCATTTT. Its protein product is CASSLTVNQGGNQPQHF.